In its sample, the clone carrying this T cell receptor (beta chain) was seen a few times. Its cognate antigen is unknown. The data belong to a study of beta chain features in type 1 diabetes. Since all of the isolated RNA was reverse transcribed, expressed TCRB transcripts were what got sequenced. Profiled with immunoSEQ multiplex PCR; TCRdb holds only in-frame clones, not every one. The sample lists just over 450,000 clones, 30% seen once, with around 0.065% in the top ten. General study results and limits: There were fewer insertions and more deletions at the VDJ junctions of type 1 diabetes patients. A definitive answer on HLA type influencing TCRB rearrangement was not reached here. Patients' naive, central memory and regulatory TCRB repertoires appeared more alike than those of healthy donors.

V lost 2 bases to trimming and J lost 1 base, with 15 bases between them. CDR1 is SEHNR and CDR2 is FQNEAQ in the germline V gene (reference sequence). The CDR3 extends over 17 amino acids. Each donor gave one heparinised blood draw averaging about 100 mL. The TCR originated in a man between 18 and 29 years old in good health. Sequencing input: naive CD4+ T cells from blood. The V call is TRBV7-9, the J call TRBJ2-4, with D tentatively TRBD2 (5 bases). The CDR3 region is CASSLRKGDGAKNIQYF. The CDR3 region has the DNA TGTGCCAGCAGCTTAAGGAAGGGAGACGGGGCCAAAAACATTCAGTACTTC.